This TCR beta chain was recovered during a study of high-grade serous ovarian cancer treatment subgroups. Study information: Samples averaged about 15,000 reads and around 7,000 unique TCR beta rearrangements. Study-level findings and limits: Without spatial data, bulk sequencing limits insight into HGSC tumor diversity. The analyses considered CDR3 and ignored CDR1 and CDR2. Clonal relatedness tracked neoantigen level, and by trend copy number and mutation load.

Clones were sequenced by immunoSEQ multiplex PCR, and TCRdb holds only the in-frame ones, with some missing. This table holds 11,000 or so clones, about four fifths found once. Tumor samples were obtained before definitive surgery or chemotherapy. To note about this clone: The target antigen is unknown.

The trim removed 3 bases at V and 6 bases at J, leaving 9 bases unmatched. CDR3 length: 16 amino acids. In germline, CDR1 is LNHDA, CDR2 SQIVND (reference sequence). This rearrangement joins TRBV19 to TRBJ2-5; 11 bases align to TRBD2. The sequenced material came from tumor tissue. The source is a human donor with high-grade serous ovarian cancer. The CDR3, as DNA: TGTGCCAGTAGTATGTCCGGGACTAGCGGTCGAAAGACCCAGTACTTC. Translation gives CASSMSGTSGRKTQYF.